These 26 T cell receptor beta chains came from one sample sequenced in a study of shared clonotypes between healthy human individuals. The data were produced by immunoSEQ multiplex PCR, yet TCRdb's version contains in-frame clones alone and is incomplete. This sample has 2.3 million or so clones, with roughly 93% found just once. Source material: naive CD4+ T cells from PBMCs. Documented subset: CD45RA+ positively selected. The receptors were gathered from a man aged 18 to 35 in good health. Some clones in this sample may be carry-over from other donors' samples.

This chain links TRBV18 with TRBJ1-5; D may be TRBD1 (6 bases). The CDR3 sequence is 14 residues long. The V end was cut by 5 bases, the J end by 3 bases, with 11 bases between. Germline lookup yields CDR1 KGHSH and CDR2 LQKENI. The CDR3: CASSTGTNNQPQHF. For the CDR3, the DNA is TGTGCCAGCTCAACCGGGACAAACAATCAGCCCCAGCATTTT.

This chain uses TRBV11-2 with TRBJ2-5, with 10 bases aligning to TRBD2. Per the germline V gene, CDR1 is SGHAT and CDR2 is FQNNGV. The V and J ends lost 1 base and 9 bases, in that order; junction bases with no gene match: 5. This CDR3 has 14 amino acids. The CDR3 sequence is CASSLGASGGAQYF. The CDR3 bases are TGTGCCAGCAGCTTAGGGGCTAGCGGGGGCGCCCAGTACTTC.

This clone was recorded only once. The chain recombines TRBV28 with TRBJ2-7; 8 bases map to TRBD1. Germline assignment: CDR1 MDHEN and CDR2 SYDVKM. After removal of 3 bases from V and 2 bases from J, the junction contained 9 bases not matched to a gene. This CDR3 spans 16 amino acids. Here the CDR3 reads CASSFWTGTLTYEQYF. As DNA, the CDR3 is TGTGCCAGCAGTTTTTGGACAGGGACTCTTACCTACGAGCAGTACTTC. The full variable domain, completed using reference TRBV28 and TRBJ2-7, is DVKVTQSSRYLVKRTGEKVFLECVQDMDHENMFWYRQDPGLGLRLIYFSYDVKMKEKGDIPEGYSVSREKKERFSLILESASTNQTSMYLCASSFWTGTLTYEQYFGPGTRLTVT.

The genes are TRBV7-2 and TRBJ1-2, with D possibly being TRBD1 (5 bases). V was cut by 0 bases and J by 9 bases, with 11 bases left in between. Germline V gives CDR1 SGHTA, CDR2 FQGNSA. The CDR3 has 13 amino acids. The CDR3 region has the DNA TGTGCCAGCAGCTTAGCCAGGGTGTACCGCTACACCTTC. Translated: CASSLARVYRYTF.

The chain links TRBV6-4 to TRBJ2-3; 8 bases are a match to TRBD2. The trim removed 4 bases at V and 4 bases at J, leaving 4 bases unmatched. CDR3 length: 14 amino acids. CDR1 and CDR2 (germline): MRHNA, SNTAGT. The CDR3 bases are TGTGCCAGCAGTGGAGCGGGAGTTCCAGATACGCAGTATTTT. Amino acids: CASSGAGVPDTQYF.

This clone appeared a single time. The V and J genes are TRBV5-1 and TRBJ2-2; 11 bases fit TRBD1. The germline CDR1 and CDR2 sequences are SGHRS and YFSETQ. J was trimmed by 4 bases and V by 2 bases; bases with no gene match: 1. This CDR3 has 15 amino acids. CDR3 in amino acids: CASSFGTGGTGELFF. CDR3 DNA sequence: TGCGCCAGCAGCTTTGGGACAGGGGGCACCGGGGAGCTGTTTTTT. Full variable domain (rest looked up from reference TRBV5-1 and TRBJ2-2): KAGVTQTPRYLIKTRGQQVTLSCSPISGHRSVSWYQQTPGQGLQFLFEYFSETQRNKGNFPGRFSGRQFSNSRSEMNVSTLELGDSALYLCASSFGTGGTGELFFGEGSRLTVL.

The chain employs TRBV28 and TRBJ1-5; 7 positions match TRBD1. The CDR3 extends over 17 amino acids. With V trimmed by 7 bases and J by 3 bases, 15 bases remained unmatched. CDR1 is MDHEN and CDR2 is SYDVKM in the germline V gene. CDR3 loop: CASITREGTALNQPQHF. The CDR3, as DNA: TGTGCCAGCATCACGCGAGAGGGGACAGCTCTCAATCAGCCCCAGCATTTT. The full variable domain, with the rest looked up from reference TRBV28 and TRBJ1-5, is DVKVTQSSRYLVKRTGEKVFLECVQDMDHENMFWYRQDPGLGLRLIYFSYDVKMKEKGDIPEGYSVSREKKERFSLILESASTNQTSMYLCASITREGTALNQPQHFGDGTRLSIL.

The chain employs TRBV19 and TRBJ1-4, with D perhaps matching TRBD1 (6 bases). The ends were cut back, 6 bases at V and 4 bases at J, with 15 bases in the middle. This CDR3 contains 15 residues. Germline CDR1 is LNHDA and CDR2 is SQIVND (reference sequence). CDR3 nucleotides: TGTGCCAGTAGCGGACAGCCTTCCCATAATGAAAAACTGTTTTTT. This codes for CASSGQPSHNEKLFF.

This chain uses TRBV5-8 with TRBJ2-1, with TRBD1 as a possible D gene (6 bases). With 0 bases removed from V and 5 bases from J, the gap between germline ends came to 15 bases. This CDR3 has 16 amino acids. The V gene's germline CDR1 is SGHTS and CDR2 YDEGEE. The CDR3 here is CASSLASRGLNNEQFF. CDR3 nucleotides: TGTGCCAGCAGCTTGGCCAGCAGGGGCCTCAACAATGAGCAGTTCTTC.

CDR3 in amino acids: CASSSLPGTGAYEQYF. CDR3 DNA sequence: TGTGCCAGCAGTTCCCTTCCCGGGACAGGGGCCTACGAGCAGTACTTC. V is TRBV28 and J is TRBJ2-7; 10 nucleotides match TRBD1. The CDR3 covers 16 residues. Germline values: CDR1 MDHEN, CDR2 SYDVKM. With V trimmed by 4 bases and J by 2 bases, 8 bases remained unmatched.

The rearrangement links TRBV5-4 to TRBJ2-7, with D possibly matching TRBD1 (6 bases). V lost 4 bases, J lost 5 bases, and 16 bases lay in between. CDR1 is SGHNT, CDR2 YYREEE, per germline (reference sequence). The CDR3 is 14 residues long. The CDR3: CASSLGTPWDEQYF. CDR3 bases: TGTGCCAGCAGCCTCGGGACACCCTGGGACGAGCAGTACTTC.

This chain links TRBV4-1 with TRBJ1-2, with unresolved D. Looked up from germline, CDR1 is MGHRA and CDR2 is YSYEKL. Trimming removed 7 bases at V and 4 bases at J, with 22 bases between. The CDR3 consists of 16 residues. The CDR3 region has the DNA TGCGCCAGCAATACAATCGGACGGACTGGAACCTATGGCTACACCTTC. The encoded protein is CASNTIGRTGTYGYTF.

The gene calls are TRBV5-1 and TRBJ2-2, with 7 positions matching TRBD1. Germline V CDR1 and CDR2: SGHRS, YFSETQ. The CDR3 contains 18 residues. V lost 2 bases and J lost 5; bases outside the gene matches: 15. This CDR3 is CASSFLRAGTEGTGELFF. DNA for the CDR3: TGCGCCAGCAGCTTCCTCCGGGCAGGGACAGAAGGGACCGGGGAGCTGTTTTTT.

The chain employs TRBV11-2 and TRBJ2-4, with a tentative D call TRBD2 (6 bases). This CDR3 contains 14 residues. V shed 4 bases and J shed 0 bases, with 7 bases lying between them. Germline-derived CDR1 and CDR2 are SGHAT and FQNNGV. For the CDR3, the DNA is TGTGCCAGCAGCTCGGGACTAGCCAAAAACATTCAGTACTTC. Protein product: CASSSGLAKNIQYF. The full variable domain, rest sourced from reference TRBV11-2 and TRBJ2-4, is EAGVAQSPRYKIIEKRQSVAFWCNPISGHATLYWYQQILGQGPKLLIQFQNNGVVDDSQLPKDRFSAERLKGVDSTLKIQPAKLEDSAVYLCASSSGLAKNIQYFGAGTRLSVL.

Here the CDR3 DNA reads TGTGCCAGCAGTTTCTCACCGTTGGCTAGCGCCTCGTACAATGAGCAGTTCTTC. Protein: CASSFSPLASASYNEQFF. This rearrangement joins TRBV28 to TRBJ2-1; a possible D gene is TRBD2 (6 bases). CDR3 length: 18 amino acids. Trimming removed 3 bases at V and 4 bases at J, with 22 bases between. Germline loops: CDR1 MDHEN, CDR2 SYDVKM.

The chain links TRBV5-1 to TRBJ2-5; no definite D call. Trimming removed 0 bases at V and 4 bases at J, with 7 bases between. This CDR3 spans 13 amino acids. Germline V gene lookup returns CDR1 SGHRS and CDR2 YFSETQ. The DNA for the CDR3 is TGCGCCAGCAGCTTGGCCCCGTTAGAGACCCAGTACTTC. This translates into CASSLAPLETQYF.

The chain is built from TRBV7-8 and TRBJ2-5; 7 bases fit TRBD2. The CDR3 consists of 15 residues. CDR1 and CDR2 from the germline V gene are SGHVS and FQNEAQ. V dropped 8 bases and J dropped 9; count of bases not matched to a gene: 18. CDR3 protein: CASRGEAALTGAQYF. In DNA, the CDR3 is TGTGCCAGCCGGGGGGAGGCGGCCCTTACGGGGGCCCAGTACTTC.

The chain couples TRBV29-1 to TRBJ2-2; no clear D gene. Per the germline V gene, CDR1 is SQVTM and CDR2 is ANQGSEA. There are 11 residues in the CDR3. V lost 7 bases, J lost 2 bases, and 5 bases lay in between. Here the CDR3 DNA reads TGCAGCGCCAAAAACACCGGGGAGCTGTTTTTT. Protein sequence: CSAKNTGELFF.

V usage is TRBV4-3 and J usage is TRBJ2-7; D is perhaps TRBD2 (5 bases). Between the trimmed V and J ends, which lost 0 bases and 0 bases, there was a span of 12 bases. This CDR3 is built from 16 residues. Germline CDR1 and CDR2: LGHNA and YSLEER. The CDR3 sequence is CASSQDIQRSSYEQYF. DNA for the CDR3: TGCGCCAGCAGCCAAGATATCCAGCGGAGCTCCTACGAGCAGTACTTC.

The V call is TRBV6-6, the J call TRBJ1-1, with a possible D match to TRBD1 (6 bases). There are 13 residues in the CDR3. Deletions cut 4 bases from V and 4 bases from J, with 10 bases between. In germline, CDR1 is MNHNY, CDR2 SVGAGI (reference sequence). The CDR3 sequence: CASSLTGLTEAFF. The CDR3 DNA sequence: TGTGCCAGCAGTTTAACAGGGCTCACTGAAGCTTTCTTT.

The J gene is TRBJ1-1, the V gene TRBV28, with 8 nucleotides matching TRBD1. From germline, CDR1 is MDHEN and CDR2 SYDVKM. The CDR3 loop spans 15 amino acids. After removal of 6 bases from V and 5 bases from J, the junction contained 11 bases not matched to a gene. Here the CDR3 reads CASRVYGQGKTEAFF. The CDR3 bases are TGTGCCAGCAGAGTTTATGGACAGGGTAAAACTGAAGCTTTCTTT.

This chain connects TRBV11-2 to TRBJ2-7, with D perhaps matching TRBD2 (6 bases). The CDR3 is 15 residues long. Germline-derived CDR1 and CDR2 are SGHAT and FQNNGV. The ends were cut back, 1 base at V and 0 bases at J, with 10 bases in the middle. The CDR3 reads CASSLAGSGSYEQYF. CDR3 in DNA: TGTGCCAGCAGCTTAGCGGGTAGCGGCTCCTACGAGCAGTACTTC.

This chain uses TRBV5-4 with TRBJ2-2; unclear D gene. The CDR3 consists of 13 residues. V was trimmed by 4 bases and J by 5 bases, leaving 9 bases between them. The V gene's germline CDR1 is SGHNT and CDR2 YYREEE (reference sequence). CDR3 region: CASSPPYTGELFF. The DNA for the CDR3 is TGTGCCAGCAGCCCACCGTATACCGGGGAGCTGTTTTTT.

The V and J genes are TRBV4-3 and TRBJ2-6, with D possibly being TRBD1 (5 bases). The germline CDR1 and CDR2 sequences are LGHNA and YSLEER. Trimming took 0 bases from V and 5 from J, leaving 17 bases between them. The CDR3 runs to 18 residues. The CDR3 sequence is CASSQDESLGQRANVLTF. The CDR3 nucleotides read TGCGCCAGCAGCCAAGATGAGTCCCTGGGGCAGCGGGCCAACGTCCTGACTTTC.

This chain uses TRBV9 with TRBJ2-3, with 7 bases identical to TRBD2. The CDR3 runs 16 residues. Trimming at V came to 0 bases and at J to 2 bases, leaving 6 bases not matched to a gene. Germline V gives CDR1 SGDLS, CDR2 YYNGEE. The CDR3 DNA follows: TGTGCCAGCAGCGTAGGGAGCGGGGACTTCACAGATACGCAGTATTTT. Its protein product is CASSVGSGDFTDTQYF.

This chain joins TRBV4-2 and TRBJ2-3; TRBD2 matches 11 bases. There are 16 residues in the CDR3. V dropped 3 bases and J dropped 4; count of bases not matched to a gene: 6. Germline-derived CDR1 and CDR2 are LGHNA and YNFKEQ. The DNA for the CDR3 is TGTGCCAGCAGCCACACCGGGACTAGCGGATCAGATACGCAGTATTTT. This sequence encodes CASSHTGTSGSDTQYF.